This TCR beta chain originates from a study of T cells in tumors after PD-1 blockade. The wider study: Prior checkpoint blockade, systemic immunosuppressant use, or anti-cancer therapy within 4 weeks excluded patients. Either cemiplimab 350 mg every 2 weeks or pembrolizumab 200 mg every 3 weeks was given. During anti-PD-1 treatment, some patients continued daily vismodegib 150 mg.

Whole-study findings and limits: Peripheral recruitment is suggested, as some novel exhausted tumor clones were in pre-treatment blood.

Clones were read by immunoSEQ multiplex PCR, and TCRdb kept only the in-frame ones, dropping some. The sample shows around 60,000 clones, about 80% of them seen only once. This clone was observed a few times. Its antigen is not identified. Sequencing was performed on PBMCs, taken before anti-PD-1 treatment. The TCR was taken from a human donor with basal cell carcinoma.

The CDR3 is CASSQTSGGFDEQFF. The CDR3 DNA reads TGTGCCAGCAGTCAGACTAGCGGGGGGTTCGATGAGCAGTTCTTC. V is TRBV6-5 and J is TRBJ2-1; 13 positions agree with TRBD2. The V and J ends lost 5 bases and 8 bases, in that order; junction bases with no gene match: 6. The V gene's germline CDR1 is MNHEY and CDR2 SVGAGI. The CDR3 consists of 15 residues.